This T cell receptor (beta chain) originates from a study of lung T cells in sarcoidosis with Löfgren's syndrome. Overall study context: Repertoire analyses centered on Löfgren's syndrome patients. Overall study findings and caveats: Versus controls, Löfgren's syndrome patients reportedly showed TRAV12-1 and TRBV2 as most expanded. Multiple Löfgren's syndrome patients reportedly shared TRAV12-1 and TRBV2 CDR3 motifs. TRBV2 was the preferred pairing partner of TRAV12-1, with similar CDR3s.

This CDR3 has 11 amino acids. Germline V CDR1 and CDR2: DFQATT, SNEGSKA (reference sequence). Regarding this clonotype: Antigen unknown. The junction departs from germline at one end; a sequencing error may be responsible.

TCRdb re-derived calls from the reads in MiXCR, one entry per CDR3 protein. This sample has approximately 280 distinct CDR3 sequences, with 20% to 30% found just once. The chain combines TRBV20-1 with TRBJ1-1; D uncertain. The TCR comes from a human donor with sarcoidosis (Löfgren's syndrome or another form), or a control subject (not recorded which). Input material: CD4+ T cells from bronchoalveolar lavage. CDR3 region: CSARPAPEAFF. The CDR3 bases are TGCAGCGCTAGACCGGCGCCTGAAGCTTTCTTT.